The present T cell receptor (beta chain) was sequenced within a study of blood T cell repertoires in COVID-19. Study information: T cells, B-cell-depleted T cells, or PBMCs provided the cDNA or gDNA that served as material.

V lost 1 base, J lost 4 bases, and 14 bases lay in between. The CDR3 has 15 amino acids. CDR1 and CDR2 from the germline V gene are SGHVS and FNYEAQ. Original analysis: Amplification of reference gene primers was used by the study to estimate nucleated cell counts. Clones were read by immunoSEQ multiplex PCR, and TCRdb kept only the in-frame ones, dropping some. The V and J calls and the clone size are those of that table, but D and trimming were determined from the DNA. The sample has approximately 70,000 clones, around 90% seen once. Seattle enrolled patients during active infection and tracked them longitudinally.

The V gene is TRBV7-6, the J gene TRBJ2-7; possibly TRBD2 for D (5 bases). This TCR derives from a woman in her 50s with COVID-19, enrolled during active disease. The sample taken for sequencing was peripheral blood. The DNA for the CDR3 is TGTGCCAGCAGCTTAGTGGACGGGAATAGGTACGAGCAGTACTTC. It specifies CASSLVDGNRYEQYF. The complete variable domain, with remaining parts taken from reference TRBV7-6 and TRBJ2-7, reads GAGVSQSPRYKVTKRGQDVALRCDPISGHVSLYWYRQALGQGPEFLTYFNYEAQQDKSGLPNDRFSAERPEGSISTLTIQRTEQRDSAMYRCASSLVDGNRYEQYFGPGTRLTVT.